The rows below give T cell receptor beta chains drawn from one sample of a study of blood T cell repertoires in COVID-19. Repertoires were generated with immunoSEQ multiplex PCR, while TCRdb's copy carries only in-frame clones and drops some. Found here are just under 80,000 clones, about four fifths of them singletons; the top ten hold about a third. The sequenced material came from peripheral blood. The source of these receptors is a woman aged 70 to 79 with acute or convalescent COVID-19. Both conserved end residues are part of each CDR3. A D gene is named only where the DNA matches it firmly. Clone size is stated in some rows and not others, as once, few, many or a class when expanded.

j_call d_call v_call clone_size cdr3_nt cdr3_aa
TRBJ1-6 TRBD1 TRBV9 NA TGTGCCAGCAGCGCCGCGGTCTCAGGGGGCGTTTCACCCCTCCACTTT CASSAAVSGGVSPLHF
TRBJ2-5 TRBD2 TRBV28 NA TGTGCCAGCGGGACTAGCGGGAGGGCCAGTGAGACCCAGTACTTC CASGTSGRASETQYF
TRBJ2-1 TRBD2 TRBV2 NA TGTGCCAGCAGTGCAGACAGACTAGCGGGAGGGGATGAGCAGTTCTTC CASSADRLAGGDEQFF
TRBJ1-2 NA TRBV5-1 NA TGCGCCAGCAGCAAGGAAATAGACAGGATCTATGGCTACACCTTC CASSKEIDRIYGYTF
TRBJ1-1 NA TRBV21-1 NA TGTGCCAGCATTCTCGACAGCAACACTGAAGCTTTCTTT CASILDSNTEAFF
TRBJ1-5 TRBD1 TRBV5-1 NA TGCGCCAGCAGCCCTGGACAGGCCAATCAGCCCCAGCATTTT CASSPGQANQPQHF
TRBJ2-7 NA TRBV20-1 once TGCAGTGCTAGAGATCGGACAGCCTCTAGCTTC CSARDRTASSF
TRBJ2-1 NA TRBV7-2 few TGTGCCAGCAGCTTATCGGCGGGGACCCACAATGAGCAGTTCTTC CASSLSAGTHNEQFF
TRBJ1-1 NA TRBV7-3 NA TGTGCCAGCAGCCCAAACACAGCACCAAACACTGAAGCTTTCTTT CASSPNTAPNTEAFF
TRBJ1-2 NA TRBV10-3 NA TGTGCCATCAGTGAAACAGCAGACTATGGCTACACCTTC CAISETADYGYTF
TRBJ1-2 NA TRBV5-1 NA TGCGCCAGCAGCCTTGGAGGCGACCCCGACGGCTACACCTTC CASSLGGDPDGYTF
TRBJ2-2 NA TRBV7-8 NA TGTGCCAGCAGCTTGTTACAGGGAGACACCGGGGAGCTGTTTTTT CASSLLQGDTGELFF
TRBJ1-1 NA TRBV5-6 NA TGTGCCAGCAGCTTCACACGGCGGGGCACTGAAGCTTTCTTT CASSFTRRGTEAFF
TRBJ1-2 NA TRBV6-5 NA TGTGCCAGCAGTTACGACTTTTTAACGGGCTACACCTTC CASSYDFLTGYTF
TRBJ2-5 TRBD2 TRBV29-1 NA TGCAGCGCTGTGCCGTTGGGGGGGGAGACCCAGTACTTC CSAVPLGGETQYF
TRBJ1-1 NA TRBV19 NA TGTGCCAGTAGTTCCCCCGATCTAGTGGGTGAAGCTTTCTTT CASSSPDLVGEAFF
TRBJ2-2 NA TRBV5-1 NA TGCGCCAGCAGACTTACTACCACCGGGGACACCGGGGAGCTGTTTTTT CASRLTTTGDTGELFF
TRBJ2-3 NA TRBV9 NA TGTGCCAGCAGCGGATTAGCGACTAGCACAGATACGCAGTATTTT CASSGLATSTDTQYF
TRBJ2-2 NA TRBV19 NA TGTGCCAGTAGTATTAATGCGAACACCGGGGAGCTGTTTTTT CASSINANTGELFF
TRBJ1-2 TRBD1 TRBV4-1 NA TGCGCCAGCAGCCAGGGACAGGGTCTTAACTATGGCTACACCTTC CASSQGQGLNYGYTF
TRBJ1-1 NA TRBV24-1 NA TGTGCCACCAGTGACCGGACCTCCCGGGGGGGAACTGAAGCTTTCTTT CATSDRTSRGGTEAFF
TRBJ2-2 NA TRBV15 NA TGTGCCACAAGACAGGACCAGAACACCGGGGAGCTGTTTTTT CATRQDQNTGELFF
TRBJ1-6 NA TRBV6-5 NA TGTGCCAGCCGGGACAATAATTCACCCCTCCACTTT CASRDNNSPLHF
TRBJ2-4 NA TRBV6-1 NA TGTGCCAGCAGTGACCCGGGAAACATTCAGTACTTC CASSDPGNIQYF
TRBJ1-4 TRBD1 TRBV30 NA TGTGCCTGTAGACAGGGGAACGAAAAACTGTTTTTT CACRQGNEKLFF
TRBJ1-1 TRBD1 TRBV4-2 NA TGTGCCAGCAGCCGACAGGGGATGAACACTGAAGCTTTCTTT CASSRQGMNTEAFF
TRBJ1-1 NA TRBV6-5 NA TGTGCCAGCAAGGGGGAGTATAAAGCTTTCTTT CASKGEYKAFF
TRBJ1-4 TRBD1 TRBV5-8 NA TGTGCCAGCAGCTTGGACAGGGGGCTCGGAAAACTGTTTTTT CASSLDRGLGKLFF
TRBJ2-5 NA TRBV5-6 NA TGTGCCAGCAGCCTAGGGGGGGAAGAGACCCAGTACTTC CASSLGGEETQYF
TRBJ2-7 TRBD2 TRBV27 NA TGTGCCAGCAGTTTAACGGCGGGAGGATCCTACGAGCAGTACTTC CASSLTAGGSYEQYF
TRBJ1-5 NA TRBV24-1 NA TGTGCCACCAGTGAGCCCACAGGGACTCAGCCCCAGCATTTT CATSEPTGTQPQHF
TRBJ2-3 TRBD1 TRBV6-1 NA TGTGCCAGCAGCGATGGACAGGGGGTCGATACGCAGTATTTT CASSDGQGVDTQYF
TRBJ2-3 TRBD1 TRBV5-1 NA TGCGCCAGCAGCTTCTCGGCAGGGGGCCAGGATACGCAGTATTTT CASSFSAGGQDTQYF
TRBJ1-2 TRBD1 TRBV7-2 NA TGTGCCAGCAGCAAAATAACAGGGGCAACCTACTATGGCTACACCTTC CASSKITGATYYGYTF
TRBJ2-2 NA TRBV19 NA TGTGCCAGTAGTATTAGTACTCCCACCGGGGAGCTGTTTTTT CASSISTPTGELFF
TRBJ1-6 NA TRBV6-5 NA TGTGCCAGCAGTTATAGGTCCGGGATGGGAAATTCACCCCTCCACTTT CASSYRSGMGNSPLHF
TRBJ2-1 TRBD2 TRBV7-2 NA TGTGCCAGCAGCGGGAGGACTAGCGGGAGAAGGGGTGAGCAGTTCTTC CASSGRTSGRRGEQFF
TRBJ2-2 NA TRBV4-2 NA TGTGCCAGCAGCCAAGATTCACTTGGGCCCGGGGAGCTGTTTTTT CASSQDSLGPGELFF
TRBJ1-6 NA TRBV27 NA TGTGCCAGCAGTTTTCTCGATTCACCCCTCCACTTT CASSFLDSPLHF
TRBJ2-1 NA TRBV7-8 NA TGTGCCAGCAGCTTAACACGAGGTTATGAGCAGTTCTTC CASSLTRGYEQFF
TRBJ1-1 NA TRBV6-5 NA TGTGCCACTTCAGGATTTTTCACTGAAGCTTTCTTT CATSGFFTEAFF
TRBJ1-2 TRBD1 TRBV5-4 once TGTGCCAGCAGCTTGGAGAGGGGACAGGGGAACTATGGCTACACCTTC CASSLERGQGNYGYTF
TRBJ1-5 TRBD1 TRBV3-1/TRBV3-2 NA TGTGCCAGCAGCCCAGGGACAGAGGTAAATCAGCCCCAGCATTTT CASSPGTEVNQPQHF
TRBJ2-7 NA TRBV2 NA TGTGCCAGCAGTGAAGGGCTCCGCTCCTACGAGCAGTACTTC CASSEGLRSYEQYF
TRBJ2-1 NA TRBV15 once TGTGCCACCAGCAGAGATACCGGGAGCATACATGAGCAGTTCTTC CATSRDTGSIHEQFF
TRBJ2-5 TRBD1 TRBV6-5 NA TGTGCCAGCAGGTCCGGGACAGGGGGCTGGGAGACCCAGTACTTC CASRSGTGGWETQYF
TRBJ2-5 TRBD2 TRBV18 NA TGTGCCAGCTCACGCTCCTCCCTAGCGGGAGGCTATACCAGGGTCGGAGAGACCCAGTACTTC CASSRSSLAGGYTRVGETQYF
TRBJ2-5 NA TRBV5-6 NA TGTGCCAGCAGCTTTGCCCCGGGTCCTCAAGAGACCCAGTACTTC CASSFAPGPQETQYF
TRBJ1-2 NA TRBV27 NA TGTGCCAGCAGAACGGGACTCGATGGCTACACCTTC CASRTGLDGYTF
TRBJ1-4 TRBD1 TRBV4-1 NA TGCGCCAGCAGCCAAGGTACAGGGGGCTTTAATGAAAAACTGTTTTTT CASSQGTGGFNEKLFF
TRBJ1-1 NA TRBV29-1 few TGCAGCGCCGGTTTTAGTGACAGGTTGAGTGAAGCTTTCTTT CSAGFSDRLSEAFF
TRBJ1-1 NA TRBV7-9 few TGTGCCAGCAGCTCAACAGGGCACACTGAAGCTTTCTTT CASSSTGHTEAFF
TRBJ2-1 TRBD1 TRBV11-3 NA TGTGCCAGCAGCTTGAGACAGGGGAGCTCCTACAATGAGCAGTTCTTC CASSLRQGSSYNEQFF